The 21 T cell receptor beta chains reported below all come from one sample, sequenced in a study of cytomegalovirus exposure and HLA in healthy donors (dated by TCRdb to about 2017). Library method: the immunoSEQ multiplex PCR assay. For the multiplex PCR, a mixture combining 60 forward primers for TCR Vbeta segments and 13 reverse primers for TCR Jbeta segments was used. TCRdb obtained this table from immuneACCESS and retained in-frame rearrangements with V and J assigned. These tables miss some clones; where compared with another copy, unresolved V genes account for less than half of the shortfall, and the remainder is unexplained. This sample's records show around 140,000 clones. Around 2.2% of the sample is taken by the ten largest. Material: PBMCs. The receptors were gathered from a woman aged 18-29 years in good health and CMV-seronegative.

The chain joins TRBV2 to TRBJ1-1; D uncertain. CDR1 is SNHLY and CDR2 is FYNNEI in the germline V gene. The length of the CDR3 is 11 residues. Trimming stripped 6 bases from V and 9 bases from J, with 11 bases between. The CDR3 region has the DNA TGTGCCAGCAGCGAGGAGATGCAAGCTTTCTTT. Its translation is CASSEEMQAFF.

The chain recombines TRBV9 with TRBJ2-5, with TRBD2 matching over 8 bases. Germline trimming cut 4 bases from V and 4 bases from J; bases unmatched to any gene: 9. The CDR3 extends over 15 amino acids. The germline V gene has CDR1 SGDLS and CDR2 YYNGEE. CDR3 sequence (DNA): TGTGCCAGCAGCAAACAGACTAGCGTGGGAGAGACCCAGTACTTC. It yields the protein CASSKQTSVGETQYF.

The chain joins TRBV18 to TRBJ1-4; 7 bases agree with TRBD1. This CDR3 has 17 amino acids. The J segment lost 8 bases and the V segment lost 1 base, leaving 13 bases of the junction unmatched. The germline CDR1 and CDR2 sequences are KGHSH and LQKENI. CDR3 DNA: TGTGCCAGCTCACCACGAAGCTCCGGGACAGTCCCCGAAAAACTGTTTTTT. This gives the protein CASSPRSSGTVPEKLFF.

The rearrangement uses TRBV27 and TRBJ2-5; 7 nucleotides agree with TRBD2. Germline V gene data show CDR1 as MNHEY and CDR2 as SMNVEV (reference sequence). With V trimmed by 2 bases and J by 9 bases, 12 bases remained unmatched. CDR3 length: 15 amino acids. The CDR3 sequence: CASSLASGSHGAQYF. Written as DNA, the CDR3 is TGTGCCAGCAGTTTAGCTAGCGGCAGCCATGGGGCCCAGTACTTC.

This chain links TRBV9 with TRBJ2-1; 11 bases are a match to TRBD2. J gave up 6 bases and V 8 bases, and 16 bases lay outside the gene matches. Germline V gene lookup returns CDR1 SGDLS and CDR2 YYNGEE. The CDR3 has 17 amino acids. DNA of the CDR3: TGTGCCAGGGAAGGGGAAGCGCCGGGACTAGCGGTCAATGAGCAGTTCTTC. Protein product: CAREGEAPGLAVNEQFF.

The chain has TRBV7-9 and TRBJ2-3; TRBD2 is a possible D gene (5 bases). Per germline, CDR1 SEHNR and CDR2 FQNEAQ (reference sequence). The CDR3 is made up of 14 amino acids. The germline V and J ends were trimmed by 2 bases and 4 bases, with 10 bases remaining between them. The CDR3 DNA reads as TGTGCCAGCAGCTTAAACGGGGAAGCAGATACGCAGTATTTT. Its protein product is CASSLNGEADTQYF.

The CDR3 DNA is TGTGCCAGCAGGGACAGAGCGAACACCGGGGAGCTGTTTTTT. It yields the protein CASRDRANTGELFF. The chain couples TRBV2 to TRBJ2-2; tentatively, D is TRBD1 (6 bases). CDR3 length: 14 residues. The germline gives CDR1 SNHLY, CDR2 FYNNEI. Trimming removed 6 bases at V and 0 bases at J, with 8 bases between.

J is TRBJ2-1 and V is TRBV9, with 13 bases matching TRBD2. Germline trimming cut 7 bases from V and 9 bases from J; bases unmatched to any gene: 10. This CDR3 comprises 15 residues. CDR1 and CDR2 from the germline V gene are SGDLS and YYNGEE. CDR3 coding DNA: TGTGCCAGCTCGCGGACTAGCGGGAGTTCATTTGAGCAGTTCTTC. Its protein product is CASSRTSGSSFEQFF.

The CDR3 region has the DNA TGTGCCAGCTCACTGGGACTAGCGGGAGGAGGCGAGCAGTTCTTC. It codes for CASSLGLAGGGEQFF. The chain has TRBV18 and TRBJ2-1; 15 bases map to TRBD2. CDR1 and CDR2 from the germline V gene are KGHSH and LQKENI. This CDR3 has 15 amino acids. With 4 bases clipped from V and 10 bases from J, the junction kept 5 bases outside the gene matches. Full variable domain (missing parts from reference TRBV18 and TRBJ2-1): NAGVMQNPRHLVRRRGQEARLRCSPMKGHSHVYWYRQLPEEGLKFMVYLQKENIIDESGMPKERFSAEFPKEGPSILRIQQVVRGDSAAYFCASSLGLAGGGEQFFGPGTRLTVL.

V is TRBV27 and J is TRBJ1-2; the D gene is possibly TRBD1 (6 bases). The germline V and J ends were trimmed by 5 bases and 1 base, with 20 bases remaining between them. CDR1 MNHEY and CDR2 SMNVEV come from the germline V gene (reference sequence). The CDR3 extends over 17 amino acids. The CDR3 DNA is TGTGCCAGCAGTGGGGACGTCGGACAGCTCCATAACTATGGCTACACCTTC. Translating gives CASSGDVGQLHNYGYTF.

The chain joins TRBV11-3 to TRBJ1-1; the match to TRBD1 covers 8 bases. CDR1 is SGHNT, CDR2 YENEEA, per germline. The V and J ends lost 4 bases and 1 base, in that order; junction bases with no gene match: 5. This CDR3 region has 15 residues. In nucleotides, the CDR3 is TGTGCCAGCAGCTGGTCCGGGACAGGGAACACTGAAGCTTTCTTT. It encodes CASSWSGTGNTEAFF.

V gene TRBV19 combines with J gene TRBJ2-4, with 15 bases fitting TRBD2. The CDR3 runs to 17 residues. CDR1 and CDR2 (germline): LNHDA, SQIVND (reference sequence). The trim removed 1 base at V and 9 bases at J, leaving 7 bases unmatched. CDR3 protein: CASSIGTSGRAYSIQYF. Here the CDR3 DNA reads TGTGCCAGTAGTATAGGGACTAGCGGGAGGGCCTATAGCATTCAGTACTTC.

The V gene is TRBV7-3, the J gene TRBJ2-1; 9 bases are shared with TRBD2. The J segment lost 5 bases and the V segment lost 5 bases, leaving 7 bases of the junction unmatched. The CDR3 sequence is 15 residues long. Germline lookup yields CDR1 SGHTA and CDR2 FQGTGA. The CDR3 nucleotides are TGTGCCAGCAGCATTAGCGGGAGTTTCCACAATGAGCAGTTCTTC. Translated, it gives CASSISGSFHNEQFF.

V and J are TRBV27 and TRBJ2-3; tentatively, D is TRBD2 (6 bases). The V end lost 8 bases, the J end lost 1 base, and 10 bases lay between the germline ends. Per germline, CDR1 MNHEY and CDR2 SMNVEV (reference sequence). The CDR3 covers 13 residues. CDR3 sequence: CASGSGGTDTQYF. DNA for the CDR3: TGTGCCAGCGGCTCGGGGGGCACAGATACGCAGTATTTT.

The CDR3 spells CASSLGQGPYEQYF. As DNA, the CDR3 is TGTGCCAGCAGCTTAGGACAGGGGCCCTACGAGCAGTACTTC. V and J are TRBV5-6 and TRBJ2-7; 9 nucleotides line up with TRBD1. Germline V gene sequence: CDR1 SGHDT, CDR2 YYEEEE. V gave up 2 bases and J gave up 2 bases; unmatched junction bases: 2. CDR3 length: 14 amino acids.

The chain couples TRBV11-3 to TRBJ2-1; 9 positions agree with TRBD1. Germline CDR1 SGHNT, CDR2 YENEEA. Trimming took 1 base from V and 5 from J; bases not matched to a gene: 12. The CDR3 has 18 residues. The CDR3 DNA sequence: TGTGCCAGCAGCTTAGGGGGATATCTACAGGGGGCTAACAATGAGCAGTTCTTC. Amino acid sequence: CASSLGGYLQGANNEQFF.

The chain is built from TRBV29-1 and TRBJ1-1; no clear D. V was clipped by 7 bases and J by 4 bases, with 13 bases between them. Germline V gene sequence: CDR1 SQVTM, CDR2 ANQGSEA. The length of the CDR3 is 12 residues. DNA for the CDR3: TGCAGCGCGACCGGGGAAGTCACTGAAGCTTTCTTT. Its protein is CSATGEVTEAFF.

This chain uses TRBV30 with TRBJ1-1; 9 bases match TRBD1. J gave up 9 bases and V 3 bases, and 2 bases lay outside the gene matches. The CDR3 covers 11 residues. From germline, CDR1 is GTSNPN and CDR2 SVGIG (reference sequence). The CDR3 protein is CAWSTGGKAFF. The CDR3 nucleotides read TGTGCCTGGAGCACAGGGGGCAAAGCTTTCTTT.

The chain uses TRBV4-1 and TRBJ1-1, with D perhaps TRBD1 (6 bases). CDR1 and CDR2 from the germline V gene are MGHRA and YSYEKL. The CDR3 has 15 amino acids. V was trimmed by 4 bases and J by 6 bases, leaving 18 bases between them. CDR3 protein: CASSRGQGLGAEAFF. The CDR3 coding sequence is TGCGCCAGCAGCCGGGGGCAGGGATTGGGCGCTGAAGCTTTCTTT.

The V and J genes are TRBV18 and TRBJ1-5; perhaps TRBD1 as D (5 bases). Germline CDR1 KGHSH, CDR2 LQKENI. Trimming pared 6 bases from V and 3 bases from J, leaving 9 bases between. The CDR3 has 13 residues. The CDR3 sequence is CASSPDINQPQHF. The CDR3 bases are TGTGCCAGCTCGCCGGACATCAATCAGCCCCAGCATTTT. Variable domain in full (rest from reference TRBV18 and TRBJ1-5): NAGVMQNPRHLVRRRGQEARLRCSPMKGHSHVYWYRQLPEEGLKFMVYLQKENIIDESGMPKERFSAEFPKEGPSILRIQQVVRGDSAAYFCASSPDINQPQHFGDGTRLSIL.

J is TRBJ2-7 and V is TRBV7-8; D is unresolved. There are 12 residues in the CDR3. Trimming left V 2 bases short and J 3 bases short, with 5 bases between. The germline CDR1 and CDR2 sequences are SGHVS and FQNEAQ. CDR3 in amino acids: CASSLRHYEQYF. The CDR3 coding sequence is TGTGCCAGCAGCTTAAGACACTACGAGCAGTACTTC.